This T cell receptor (beta chain) was captured in a study of blood T cell repertoires in COVID-19. Study-wide background: The United States, Italy and Spain supplied acute and convalescent COVID-19 samples. Sample material is recorded as cDNA or gDNA derived from T cells, B-cell-depleted T cells, or PBMCs.

Looked up from germline, CDR1 is SGHRS and CDR2 is YFSETQ. This CDR3 spans 15 amino acids. Germline trimming cut 4 bases from V and 4 bases from J; bases unmatched to any gene: 9. Methods used by the authors: Amplifying reference gene primers gave estimates of nucleated cell counts. Measured with immunoSEQ multiplex PCR; TCRdb has only the in-frame clones, and not every one. V and J calls and clone size are given by that table; D and trimming were obtained from the DNA. The table has about 34,000 clones, 80% to 90% seen once. What was sequenced was peripheral blood. V and J are TRBV5-1 and TRBJ2-3, with 7 nucleotides matching TRBD1. The receptor comes from a man aged 55 to 69 with active COVID-19. In DNA, the CDR3 is TGCGCCAGCAGCCCCAAAGGGGGCATGGCAGATACGCAGTATTTT. This translates into CASSPKGGMADTQYF.